Listed here are 10 T cell receptor beta chains from one sample, sequenced in a study of technical replicates of blood from a handful of donors. TCRdb keeps only in-frame clones here, not all; method: immunoSEQ multiplex PCR. The repertoire holds approximately 81,000 clones, with roughly 77% as singletons. Sequencing used PBMCs. Source of these receptors: a human donor in good health. Some clones in this sample may be carry-over from other donors' samples.

The CDR3 DNA is TGTGCCAGCAGTCCCGCGGGCTATAACTATGGCTACACCTTC. As protein: CASSPAGYNYGYTF. The chain couples TRBV5-6 to TRBJ1-2; D is unclear. The CDR3 runs 14 residues. V was cut by 5 bases and J by 1 base, with 12 bases left in between. Germline V gives CDR1 SGHDT, CDR2 YYEEEE.

The V call is TRBV5-6, the J call TRBJ2-2, with 10 bases that match TRBD2. Germline CDR1 SGHDT, CDR2 YYEEEE. The length of the CDR3 is 19 residues. The trim removed 3 bases at V and 3 bases at J, leaving 14 bases unmatched. CDR3 amino acids: CASSSNRLAGAPDTGELFF. CDR3 coding DNA: TGTGCCAGCAGCTCTAATCGGCTAGCGGGGGCCCCGGACACCGGGGAGCTGTTTTTT.

This clone showed up just a few times. The gene calls are TRBV5-1 and TRBJ1-1; D not resolved. Germline assignment: CDR1 SGHRS and CDR2 YFSETQ. The CDR3 has 13 amino acids. Between the trimmed V and J ends, which lost 2 bases and 2 bases, there was a span of 7 bases. The CDR3 sequence is CASSLTVNTEAFF. CDR3 DNA: TGCGCCAGCAGCTTAACAGTAAACACTGAAGCTTTCTTT.

The CDR3 loop is CASSSRPGSGLGDEQFF. CDR3 nucleotide sequence: TGTGCCAGCAGTTCCCGCCCCGGCTCGGGTCTTGGCGATGAGCAGTTCTTC. This chain links TRBV27 with TRBJ2-1; D uncertain. Trimming cost V 4 bases and J 8 bases, with 24 bases left between them. Germline CDR1 and CDR2: MNHEY and SMNVEV (reference sequence). There are 17 residues in the CDR3.

The chain has TRBV7-9 and TRBJ2-7, with TRBD1 identical over 8 bases. Germline trimming cut 5 bases from V and 2 bases from J; bases unmatched to any gene: 5. Per the germline V gene, CDR1 is SEHNR and CDR2 is FQNEAQ (reference sequence). The CDR3 runs to 14 residues. The CDR3 loop is CASSQRQGTYEQYF. In DNA form, the CDR3 reads TGTGCCAGCAGCCAGCGACAGGGGACCTACGAGCAGTACTTC.

V and J are TRBV6-1 and TRBJ1-2, with 7 bases lining up with TRBD1. Germline values: CDR1 MNHNS, CDR2 SASEGT. This CDR3 comprises 15 residues. J lost 5 bases, V lost 2 bases, and 8 bases had no gene match. The CDR3 spells CASSEYVAGGYGYTF. CDR3 sequence (DNA): TGTGCCAGCAGTGAATACGTCGCAGGGGGTTATGGCTACACCTTC.

This chain joins TRBV7-2 and TRBJ2-1; D is unclear. The germline CDR1 and CDR2 sequences are SGHTA and FQGNSA. V was trimmed by 1 base and J by 10 bases, leaving 14 bases between them. The CDR3 sequence is 14 residues long. The CDR3 here is CASSLEPRGAEQFF. DNA for the CDR3: TGTGCCAGCAGCTTAGAACCTAGAGGAGCAGAGCAGTTCTTC.

J is TRBJ1-1 and V is TRBV19, with D possibly matching TRBD1 (6 bases). V was clipped by 6 bases and J by 5 bases, with 19 bases between them. CDR1 is LNHDA, CDR2 SQIVND, per germline (reference sequence). The CDR3 has 15 amino acids. The CDR3 loop reads CASRGGGLAVTEAFF. CDR3 DNA: TGTGCCAGTAGGGGCGGGGGCTTGGCGGTTACTGAAGCTTTCTTT.

This chain joins TRBV7-8 and TRBJ1-5, with unresolved D. CDR3 length equals 16 residues. V lost 5 bases and J lost 1, with 15 bases in between. The V gene's germline CDR1 is SGHVS and CDR2 FQNEAQ. CDR3 amino acids: CASSVRDLLSNQPQHF. The CDR3 region has the DNA TGTGCCAGCAGCGTCCGGGATCTACTAAGCAATCAGCCCCAGCATTTT.

The V and J genes are TRBV27 and TRBJ2-7, with 7 bases aligning to TRBD2. Trimming at V came to 6 bases and at J to 2 bases, leaving 4 bases not matched to a gene. Germline values: CDR1 MNHEY, CDR2 SMNVEV (reference sequence). This CDR3 comprises 13 residues. This chain's CDR3 is CASSLGLAYEQYF. In nucleotides, the CDR3 is TGTGCCAGCAGCCTAGGACTAGCCTACGAGCAGTACTTC.